The clone carrying this TCR beta chain was seen a few times. This entry belongs to a study of T cells in Graves' hyperthyroidism and ophthalmopathy. What was amplified from RNA transcripts were TCR beta CDR3 regions. HTBI primers were the set used in a first-round RT-PCR of the TCR CDR3. Via MiXCR, TCRdb re-called the multiplex PCR reads, giving one row per CDR3 protein. The sample contains about 370,000 distinct CDR3 sequences, around 15% of which appear only once. The V gene's germline CDR1 is MNHNS and CDR2 SASEGT. V was cut by 6 bases and J by 0 bases, with 9 bases left in between. This CDR3 spans 14 amino acids.

The chain combines TRBV6-1 with TRBJ2-1, with unresolved D. Material: blood. This receptor was identified in a woman in her fifties or sixties with Graves' ophthalmopathy. CDR3 sequence: CASSDWSSYNEQFF. The DNA of the CDR3 is TGTGCCAGCAGCGACTGGAGCTCCTACAATGAGCAGTTCTTC.